These T cell receptor beta chains were read from a single sample in a study of T cells in narcolepsy. Clones were read by immunoSEQ multiplex PCR, and TCRdb kept only the in-frame ones, dropping some. The sample consists of about 27,000 clones, around 82% of them appearing once. Sequencing was done on a sample of CD45RA- memory CD4+ T cells from PBMCs. The receptors here all came from a human donor with narcolepsy. Both conserved end residues are part of each CDR3. Each record gives: D gene, clone size, J gene, V gene, CDR3 DNA, CDR3 protein. The D gene is left open where the match is weak. Size values are once, few and many counts, or a class for expanded clones, and some rows have none.

d_gene: -; abundance: -; j_gene: TRBJ2-3; v_gene: TRBV10-3; CDR3nt: TGTGCCATCAGTGGGAGGAAACTTACCTCTAGCACAGATACGCAGTATTTT; CDR3aa: CAISGRKLTSSTDTQYF
d_gene: -; abundance: -; j_gene: TRBJ2-5; v_gene: TRBV11-2; CDR3nt: TGTGCCAGCAGCTTGGGGGCAGAGTATCAAGAGACCCAGTACTTC; CDR3aa: CASSLGAEYQETQYF
d_gene: -; abundance: -; j_gene: TRBJ2-2; v_gene: TRBV19; CDR3nt: TGTGCCAGTAGTATAACCAGGGGAACCGGGGAGCTGTTTTTT; CDR3aa: CASSITRGTGELFF
d_gene: TRBD1; abundance: -; j_gene: TRBJ1-2; v_gene: TRBV12-5; CDR3nt: TGTGCTAGTGGTTTGGTAGTAGGGAATACAGGGGGAACTATTTATGGCTACACCTTC; CDR3aa: CASGLVVGNTGGTIYGYTF
d_gene: -; abundance: -; j_gene: TRBJ2-3; v_gene: TRBV7-3; CDR3nt: TGTGCCAGCAGCTTATTCCGGGGAGATACGCAGTATTTT; CDR3aa: CASSLFRGDTQYF
d_gene: -; abundance: few; j_gene: TRBJ2-7; v_gene: TRBV21-1; CDR3nt: TGTGCCAGCAGCAAAGGAGGATCCCGACCCGGGAGACAGTACCAACTTATAACCTACGAGCAGTACTTC; CDR3aa: CASSKGGSRPGRQYQLITYEQYF
d_gene: -; abundance: -; j_gene: TRBJ1-5; v_gene: TRBV6-5; CDR3nt: TGTGCCAGCAGTGATAGACGGAGCAATCAGCCCCAGCATTTT; CDR3aa: CASSDRRSNQPQHF
d_gene: -; abundance: -; j_gene: TRBJ1-2; v_gene: TRBV6-5; CDR3nt: TGTGCCAGCAGTTACTCGAGTCAGGGTGGCTATGGCTACACCTTC; CDR3aa: CASSYSSQGGYGYTF
d_gene: TRBD1; abundance: -; j_gene: TRBJ2-7; v_gene: TRBV5-1; CDR3nt: TGCGCCAGCAGCTTGGGGCCTCCGGGACAGGGGGCCGCCTACGAGCAGTACTTC; CDR3aa: CASSLGPPGQGAAYEQYF
d_gene: -; abundance: -; j_gene: TRBJ1-1; v_gene: TRBV18; CDR3nt: TGTGCCAGCTCACCGAACAGTTTAACTGAAGCTTTCTTT; CDR3aa: CASSPNSLTEAFF
d_gene: TRBD1; abundance: -; j_gene: TRBJ1-3; v_gene: TRBV14; CDR3nt: TGTGCCAGCAGCCAATTGACAGGGGGTTCTGGAAACACCATATATTTT; CDR3aa: CASSQLTGGSGNTIYF
d_gene: TRBD1; abundance: -; j_gene: TRBJ1-3; v_gene: TRBV15; CDR3nt: TGTGCCACCAGCTCCCGATCGGGACAGCACTCTGGAAACACCATATATTTT; CDR3aa: CATSSRSGQHSGNTIYF
d_gene: -; abundance: -; j_gene: TRBJ2-2; v_gene: TRBV6-1; CDR3nt: TGTGCCAGCACAAACGGGGAGCTGTTTTTT; CDR3aa: CASTNGELFF
d_gene: TRBD1; abundance: -; j_gene: TRBJ2-7; v_gene: TRBV30; CDR3nt: TGTGCCTGGAGACGGGGACAGGGGATGTACGAGCAGTACTTC; CDR3aa: CAWRRGQGMYEQYF
d_gene: TRBD2; abundance: -; j_gene: TRBJ2-7; v_gene: TRBV5-1; CDR3nt: TGCGCCAGCAGCTTGGGAGGGAGGGGAATACGCTATAACGACGAGCAGTACTTC; CDR3aa: CASSLGGRGIRYNDEQYF
d_gene: TRBD1; abundance: -; j_gene: TRBJ2-7; v_gene: TRBV18; CDR3nt: TGTGCCAGCTCACTCTCCGGGACAGGGCCCTACGAGCAGTACTTC; CDR3aa: CASSLSGTGPYEQYF
d_gene: TRBD1; abundance: few; j_gene: TRBJ1-1; v_gene: TRBV19; CDR3nt: TGTGCCAGTAGTATAGCGACCGGGACAGGGTCATGGAACACTGAAGCTTTCTTT; CDR3aa: CASSIATGTGSWNTEAFF
d_gene: TRBD1; abundance: -; j_gene: TRBJ1-2; v_gene: TRBV6-1; CDR3nt: TGTGCCAGCAGAGAAGGACAGGCGATTCTACGCAATCATACGCGTTTTGGCTACACCTTC; CDR3aa: CASREGQAILRNHTRFGYTF
d_gene: -; abundance: -; j_gene: TRBJ1-2; v_gene: TRBV5-4; CDR3nt: TGTGCCAGCAGTGGGGGGGACTATGGCTACACCTTC; CDR3aa: CASSGGDYGYTF
d_gene: TRBD1; abundance: -; j_gene: TRBJ1-6; v_gene: TRBV23-1; CDR3nt: TGCGCCAGCAGGTACAGGGGTTCACCCCTCCACTTT; CDR3aa: CASRYRGSPLHF
d_gene: -; abundance: once; j_gene: TRBJ2-7; v_gene: TRBV11-1; CDR3nt: TGTGCCAGCAGCGAGCCAAGCGGGTACTCCTACGAGCAGTACTTC; CDR3aa: CASSEPSGYSYEQYF
d_gene: -; abundance: -; j_gene: TRBJ2-7; v_gene: TRBV5-1; CDR3nt: TGCGCCAGCAGCCCGGACAGAAATTCCTACGAGCAGTACTTC; CDR3aa: CASSPDRNSYEQYF
d_gene: -; abundance: once; j_gene: TRBJ2-2; v_gene: TRBV7-3; CDR3nt: TGTGCCAGCAGCTTAACGAACGGGGGAACCGGGGAGCTGTTTTTT; CDR3aa: CASSLTNGGTGELFF
d_gene: -; abundance: -; j_gene: TRBJ2-7; v_gene: TRBV7-9; CDR3nt: TGTGCCAGCAGCTTACTTGGCCTTTCCTACGAGCAGTACTTC; CDR3aa: CASSLLGLSYEQYF
d_gene: -; abundance: few; j_gene: TRBJ2-5; v_gene: TRBV27; CDR3nt: TGTGCCAGCAGTTGGCACCGGGACGCAGAGACCCAGTACTTC; CDR3aa: CASSWHRDAETQYF
d_gene: TRBD1; abundance: few; j_gene: TRBJ1-2; v_gene: TRBV7-2; CDR3nt: TGTGCCAGCAGCTCACAGGGGGCCGCCTATGGCTACACCTTC; CDR3aa: CASSSQGAAYGYTF
d_gene: -; abundance: few; j_gene: TRBJ2-7; v_gene: TRBV10-3; CDR3nt: TGTGCCATCATGGGGAGCTCCTACGAGCAGTACTTC; CDR3aa: CAIMGSSYEQYF
d_gene: -; abundance: -; j_gene: TRBJ1-4; v_gene: TRBV5-1; CDR3nt: TGCGCCAGCAGCTTGGCTACAAATGAAAAACTGTTTTTT; CDR3aa: CASSLATNEKLFF
d_gene: TRBD1; abundance: -; j_gene: TRBJ2-2; v_gene: TRBV19; CDR3nt: TGTGCCAGCAGACAGGGATCCACCGGGGAGCTGTTTTTT; CDR3aa: CASRQGSTGELFF
d_gene: -; abundance: -; j_gene: TRBJ1-5; v_gene: TRBV18; CDR3nt: TGTGCCAGCTCACCAAGGGGGACGGCCAATCAGCCCCAGCATTTT; CDR3aa: CASSPRGTANQPQHF
d_gene: -; abundance: -; j_gene: TRBJ1-1; v_gene: TRBV11-3; CDR3nt: TGTGCCAGCAGCTTAAGGGGGAGGAACACTGAAGCTTTCTTT; CDR3aa: CASSLRGRNTEAFF
d_gene: -; abundance: few; j_gene: TRBJ1-3; v_gene: TRBV30; CDR3nt: TGTGCCTGGAGATCCCTCTCTGGAAACACCATATATTTT; CDR3aa: CAWRSLSGNTIYF
d_gene: TRBD2; abundance: -; j_gene: TRBJ2-7; v_gene: TRBV29-1; CDR3nt: TGCAGCGTCAACCCCGGGAGGGGGGCCTCCTACGAGCAGTACTTC; CDR3aa: CSVNPGRGASYEQYF
d_gene: -; abundance: -; j_gene: TRBJ1-1; v_gene: TRBV11-2; CDR3nt: TGTGCCAGCAGCTTCCGGGACGGCACTGAAGCTTTCTTT; CDR3aa: CASSFRDGTEAFF
d_gene: -; abundance: once; j_gene: TRBJ2-3; v_gene: TRBV2; CDR3nt: TGTGCCAGCACTAGCGTGACCACAGATACGCAGTATTTT; CDR3aa: CASTSVTTDTQYF
d_gene: TRBD2; abundance: -; j_gene: TRBJ2-1; v_gene: TRBV5-1; CDR3nt: TGCGCCAGCAGCTTGGAATCGCGGGGGGGCCGGAATGAGCAGTTCTTC; CDR3aa: CASSLESRGGRNEQFF
d_gene: -; abundance: -; j_gene: TRBJ2-2; v_gene: TRBV11-2; CDR3nt: TGTGCCAGCAGCTCACTCCGGGGGCCGCGGACCACCGGGGAGCTGTTTTTT; CDR3aa: CASSSLRGPRTTGELFF
d_gene: -; abundance: -; j_gene: TRBJ2-1; v_gene: TRBV19; CDR3nt: TGTGCCAGTAGTATAGGACAAAACAATGAGCAGTTCTTC; CDR3aa: CASSIGQNNEQFF
d_gene: -; abundance: -; j_gene: TRBJ1-2; v_gene: TRBV30; CDR3nt: TGTGCCTGGACCCCGGATAACTATGGCTACACCTTC; CDR3aa: CAWTPDNYGYTF
d_gene: TRBD1; abundance: -; j_gene: TRBJ1-4; v_gene: TRBV18; CDR3nt: TGTGCCAGCTCCGGGACAGGGAATGAAAAACTGTTTTTT; CDR3aa: CASSGTGNEKLFF